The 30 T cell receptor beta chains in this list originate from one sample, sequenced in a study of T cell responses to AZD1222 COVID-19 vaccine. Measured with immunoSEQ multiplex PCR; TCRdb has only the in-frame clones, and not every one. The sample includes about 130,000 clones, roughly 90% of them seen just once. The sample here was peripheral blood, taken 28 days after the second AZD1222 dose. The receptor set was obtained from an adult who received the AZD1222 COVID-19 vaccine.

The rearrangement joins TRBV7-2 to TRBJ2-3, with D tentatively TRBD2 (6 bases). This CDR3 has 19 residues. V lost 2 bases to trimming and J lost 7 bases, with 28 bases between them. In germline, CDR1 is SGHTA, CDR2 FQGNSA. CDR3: CASSLRAPTEGLLANTQYF. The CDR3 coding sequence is TGTGCCAGCAGCTTACGGGCTCCAACAGAGGGACTCCTAGCAAATACGCAGTATTTT. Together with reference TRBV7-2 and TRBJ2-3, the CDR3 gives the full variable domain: GAGVSQSPSNKVTEKGKDVELRCDPISGHTALYWYRQSLGQGLEFLIYFQGNSAPDKSGLPSDRFSAERTGGSVSTLTIQRTQQEDSAVYLCASSLRAPTEGLLANTQYFGPGTRLTVL.

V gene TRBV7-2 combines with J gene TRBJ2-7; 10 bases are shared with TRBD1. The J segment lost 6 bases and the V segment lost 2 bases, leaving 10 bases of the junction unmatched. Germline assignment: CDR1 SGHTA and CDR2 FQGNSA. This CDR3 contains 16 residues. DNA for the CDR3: TGTGCCAGCAGCTTATTTCCGGGACAGGGGTTCGGCGAGCAGTACTTC. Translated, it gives CASSLFPGQGFGEQYF.

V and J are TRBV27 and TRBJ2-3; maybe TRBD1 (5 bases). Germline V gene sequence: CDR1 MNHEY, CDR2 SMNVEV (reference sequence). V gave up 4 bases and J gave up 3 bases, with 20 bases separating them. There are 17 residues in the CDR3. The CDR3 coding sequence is TGTGCCAGCAGTTCTATGGTAGGGGTAGGTAGGACAGATACGCAGTATTTT. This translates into CASSSMVGVGRTDTQYF.

The CDR3 DNA follows: TGTGCCAGCAGCGTAGGCCCCCAGGGGGTGGGCTACGAGCAGTACTTC. Translation gives CASSVGPQGVGYEQYF. This rearrangement joins TRBV9 to TRBJ2-7; TRBD1 aligns across 7 bases. The CDR3 runs 16 residues. Germline-derived CDR1 and CDR2 are SGDLS and YYNGEE. The ends lost 0 bases at V and 3 bases at J; junction bases unmatched: 9.

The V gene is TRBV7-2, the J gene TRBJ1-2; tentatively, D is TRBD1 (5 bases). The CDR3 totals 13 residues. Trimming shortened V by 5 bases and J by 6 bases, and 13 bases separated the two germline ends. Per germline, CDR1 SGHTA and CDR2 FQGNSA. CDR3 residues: CASSARDGNGYTF. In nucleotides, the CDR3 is TGTGCCAGCAGCGCCCGGGACGGGAATGGCTACACCTTC. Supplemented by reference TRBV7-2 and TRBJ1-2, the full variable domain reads GAGVSQSPSNKVTEKGKDVELRCDPISGHTALYWYRQSLGQGLEFLIYFQGNSAPDKSGLPSDRFSAERTGGSVSTLTIQRTQQEDSAVYLCASSARDGNGYTFGSGTRLTVV.

CDR3 residues: CASSVEVGGTNEKLFF. In DNA form, the CDR3 reads TGTGCCAGCAGCGTAGAGGTTGGGGGAACTAATGAAAAACTGTTTTTT. The chain has TRBV9 and TRBJ1-4; D is possibly TRBD1 (5 bases). The V gene's germline CDR1 is SGDLS and CDR2 YYNGEE. The V gene lost 0 bases and the J gene lost 1 base, with 10 bases spanning the gap. The CDR3 length is 16 residues. Based on the CDR3 plus reference TRBV9 and TRBJ1-4, the full variable domain is DSGVTQTPKHLITATGQRVTLRCSPRSGDLSVYWYQQSLDQGLQFLIQYYNGEERAKGNILERFSAQQFPDLHSELNLSSLELGDSALYFCASSVEVGGTNEKLFFGSGTQLSVL.

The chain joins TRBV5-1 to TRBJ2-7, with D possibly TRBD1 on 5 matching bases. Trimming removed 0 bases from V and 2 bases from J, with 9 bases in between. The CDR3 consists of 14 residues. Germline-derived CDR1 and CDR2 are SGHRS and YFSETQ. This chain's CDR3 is CASSLEQATYEQYF. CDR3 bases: TGCGCCAGCAGCTTGGAACAGGCCACCTACGAGCAGTACTTC.

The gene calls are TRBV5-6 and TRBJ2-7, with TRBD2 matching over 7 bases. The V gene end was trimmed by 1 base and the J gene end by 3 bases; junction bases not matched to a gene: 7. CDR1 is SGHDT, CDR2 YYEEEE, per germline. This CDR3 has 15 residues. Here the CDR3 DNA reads TGTGCCAGCAGCTTGTTGTCGCGGGAGCTCTACGAGCAGTACTTC. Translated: CASSLLSRELYEQYF.

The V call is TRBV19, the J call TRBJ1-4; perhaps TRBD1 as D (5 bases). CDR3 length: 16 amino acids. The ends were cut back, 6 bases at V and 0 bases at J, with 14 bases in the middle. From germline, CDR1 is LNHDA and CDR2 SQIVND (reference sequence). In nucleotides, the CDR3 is TGTGCCAGTAGCACCTCCTTGGGGGCAACTAATGAAAAACTGTTTTTT. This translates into CASSTSLGATNEKLFF.

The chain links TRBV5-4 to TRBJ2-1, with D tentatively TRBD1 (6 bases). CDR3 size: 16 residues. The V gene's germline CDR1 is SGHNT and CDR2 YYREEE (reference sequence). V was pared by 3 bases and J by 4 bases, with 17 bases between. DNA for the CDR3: TGTGCCAGCAGCTCTGGTGGCGGACAGCTTTACAATGAGCAGTTCTTC. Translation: CASSSGGGQLYNEQFF.

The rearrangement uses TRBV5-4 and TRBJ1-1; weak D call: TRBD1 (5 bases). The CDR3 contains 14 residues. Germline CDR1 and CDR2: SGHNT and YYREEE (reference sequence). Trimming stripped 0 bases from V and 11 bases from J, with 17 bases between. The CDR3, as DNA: TGTGCCAGCAGCTTGGGGGGGTCCCCGCGGGGGGCTTTCTTT. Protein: CASSLGGSPRGAFF. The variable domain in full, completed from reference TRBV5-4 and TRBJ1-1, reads ETGVTQSPTHLIKTRGQQVTLRCSSQSGHNTVSWYQQALGQGPQFIFQYYREEENGRGNFPPRFSGLQFPNYSSELNVNALELDDSALYLCASSLGGSPRGAFFGQGTRLTVV.

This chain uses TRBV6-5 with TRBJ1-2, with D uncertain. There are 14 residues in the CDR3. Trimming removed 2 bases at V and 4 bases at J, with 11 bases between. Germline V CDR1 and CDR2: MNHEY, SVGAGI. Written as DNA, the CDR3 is TGTGCCAGCAGTTACGGGGAGGTCTCCTATGGCTACACCTTC. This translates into CASSYGEVSYGYTF.

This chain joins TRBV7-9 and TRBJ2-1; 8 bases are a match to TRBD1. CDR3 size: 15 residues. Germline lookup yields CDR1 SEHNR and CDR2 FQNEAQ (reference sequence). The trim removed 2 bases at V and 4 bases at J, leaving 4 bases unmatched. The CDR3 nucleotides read TGTGCCAGCAGCTTATCTCAGGGGGCTTACAATGAGCAGTTCTTC. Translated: CASSLSQGAYNEQFF.

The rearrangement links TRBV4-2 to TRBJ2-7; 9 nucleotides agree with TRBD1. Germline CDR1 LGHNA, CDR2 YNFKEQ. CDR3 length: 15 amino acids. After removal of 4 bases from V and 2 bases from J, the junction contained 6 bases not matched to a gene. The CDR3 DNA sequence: TGTGCCAGCAGCCCAGAAGGGACAGGGCCCTACGAGCAGTACTTC. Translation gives CASSPEGTGPYEQYF.

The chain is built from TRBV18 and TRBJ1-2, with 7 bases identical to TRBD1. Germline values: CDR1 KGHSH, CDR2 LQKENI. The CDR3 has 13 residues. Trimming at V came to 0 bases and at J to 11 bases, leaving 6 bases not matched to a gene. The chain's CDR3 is CASSPPLQGRYTF. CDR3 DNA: TGTGCCAGCTCACCACCCCTACAGGGGAGGTACACCTTC.

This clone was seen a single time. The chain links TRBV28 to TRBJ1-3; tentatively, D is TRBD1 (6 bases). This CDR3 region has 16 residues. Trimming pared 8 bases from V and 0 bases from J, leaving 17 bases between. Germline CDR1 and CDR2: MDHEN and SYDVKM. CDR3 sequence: CASGGPGAVSGNTIYF. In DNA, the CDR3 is TGTGCCAGCGGGGGGCCTGGGGCCGTCTCTGGAAACACCATATATTTT.

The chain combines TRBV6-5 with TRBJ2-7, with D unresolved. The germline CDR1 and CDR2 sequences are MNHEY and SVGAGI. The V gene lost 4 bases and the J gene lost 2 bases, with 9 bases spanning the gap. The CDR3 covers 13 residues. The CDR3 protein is CASSSPPPYEQYF. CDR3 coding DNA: TGTGCCAGCAGTTCCCCACCCCCCTACGAGCAGTACTTC.

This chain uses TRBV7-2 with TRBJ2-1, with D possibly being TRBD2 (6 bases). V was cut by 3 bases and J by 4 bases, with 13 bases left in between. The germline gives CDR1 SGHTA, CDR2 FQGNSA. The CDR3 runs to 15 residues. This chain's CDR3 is CASSLMVAVYNEQFF. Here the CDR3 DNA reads TGTGCCAGCAGCTTGATGGTAGCGGTGTACAATGAGCAGTTCTTC.

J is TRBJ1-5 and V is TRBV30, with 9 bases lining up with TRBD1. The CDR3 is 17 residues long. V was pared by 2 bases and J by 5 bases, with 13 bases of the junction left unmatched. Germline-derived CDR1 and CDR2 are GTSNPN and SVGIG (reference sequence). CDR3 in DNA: TGTGCCTGGAGTTGCCTCCGGGACAGGGATTGTGATCAGCCCCAGCATTTT. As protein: CAWSCLRDRDCDQPQHF.

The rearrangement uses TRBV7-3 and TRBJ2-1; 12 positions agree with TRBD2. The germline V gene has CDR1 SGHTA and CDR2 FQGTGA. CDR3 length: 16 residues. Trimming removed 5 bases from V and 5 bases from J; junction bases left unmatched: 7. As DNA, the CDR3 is TGTGCCAGCAGCCCCACGGGACTAGCGGGCCACAATGAGCAGTTCTTC. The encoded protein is CASSPTGLAGHNEQFF.

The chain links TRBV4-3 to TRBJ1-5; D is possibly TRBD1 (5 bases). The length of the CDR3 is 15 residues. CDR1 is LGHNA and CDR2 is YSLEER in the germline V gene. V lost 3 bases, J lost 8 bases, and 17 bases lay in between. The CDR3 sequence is CASSQTPGRVKPQHF. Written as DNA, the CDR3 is TGCGCCAGCAGCCAGACTCCGGGACGGGTGAAGCCCCAGCATTTT.

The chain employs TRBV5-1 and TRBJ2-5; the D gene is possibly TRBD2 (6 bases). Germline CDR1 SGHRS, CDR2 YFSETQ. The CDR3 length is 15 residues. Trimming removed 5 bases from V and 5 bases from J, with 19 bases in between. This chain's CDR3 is CASRQRRDSRETQYF. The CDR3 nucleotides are TGCGCCAGCAGGCAGAGGAGGGATTCGCGGGAGACCCAGTACTTC.

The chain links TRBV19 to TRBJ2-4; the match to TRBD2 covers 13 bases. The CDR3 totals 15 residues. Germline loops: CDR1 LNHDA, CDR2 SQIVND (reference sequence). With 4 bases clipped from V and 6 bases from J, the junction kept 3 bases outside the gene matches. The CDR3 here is CASSTGLAGPNIQYF. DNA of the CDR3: TGTGCCAGTAGTACGGGACTAGCGGGACCAAACATTCAGTACTTC.

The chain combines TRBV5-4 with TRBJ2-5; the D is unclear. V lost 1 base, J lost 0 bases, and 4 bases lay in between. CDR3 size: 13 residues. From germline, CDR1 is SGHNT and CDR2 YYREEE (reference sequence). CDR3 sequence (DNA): TGTGCCAGCAGCTTGCTGGACCAAGAGACCCAGTACTTC. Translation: CASSLLDQETQYF. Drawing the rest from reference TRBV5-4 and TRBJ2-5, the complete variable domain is ETGVTQSPTHLIKTRGQQVTLRCSSQSGHNTVSWYQQALGQGPQFIFQYYREEENGRGNFPPRFSGLQFPNYSSELNVNALELDDSALYLCASSLLDQETQYFGPGTRLLVL.

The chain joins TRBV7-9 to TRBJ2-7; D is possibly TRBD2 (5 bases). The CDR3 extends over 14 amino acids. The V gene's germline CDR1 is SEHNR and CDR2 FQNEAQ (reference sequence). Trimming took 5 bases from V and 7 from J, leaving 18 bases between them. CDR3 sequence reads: CASSPTHTPGEQYF. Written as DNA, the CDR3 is TGTGCCAGCAGCCCCACCCACACCCCGGGGGAGCAGTACTTC.

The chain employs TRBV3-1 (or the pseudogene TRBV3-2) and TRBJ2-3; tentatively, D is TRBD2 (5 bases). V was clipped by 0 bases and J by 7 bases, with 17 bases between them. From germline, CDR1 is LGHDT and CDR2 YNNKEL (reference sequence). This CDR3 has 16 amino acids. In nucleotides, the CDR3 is TGTGCCAGCAGCCAAGATATAGGGCTAGCCGGAAATACGCAGTATTTT. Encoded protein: CASSQDIGLAGNTQYF.

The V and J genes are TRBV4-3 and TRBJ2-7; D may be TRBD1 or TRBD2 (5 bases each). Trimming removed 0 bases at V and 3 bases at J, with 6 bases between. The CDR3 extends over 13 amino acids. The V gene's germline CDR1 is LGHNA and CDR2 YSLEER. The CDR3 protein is CASSQEGVYEQYF. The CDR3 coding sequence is TGCGCCAGCAGCCAAGAGGGGGTCTACGAGCAGTACTTC.

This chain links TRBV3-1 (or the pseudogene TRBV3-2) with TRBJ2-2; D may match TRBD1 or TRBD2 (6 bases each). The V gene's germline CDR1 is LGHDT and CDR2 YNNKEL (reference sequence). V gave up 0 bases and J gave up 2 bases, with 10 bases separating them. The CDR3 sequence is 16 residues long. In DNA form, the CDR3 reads TGTGCCAGCAGCCAAGATCCGGGGGCAAACACCGGGGAGCTGTTTTTT. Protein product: CASSQDPGANTGELFF.

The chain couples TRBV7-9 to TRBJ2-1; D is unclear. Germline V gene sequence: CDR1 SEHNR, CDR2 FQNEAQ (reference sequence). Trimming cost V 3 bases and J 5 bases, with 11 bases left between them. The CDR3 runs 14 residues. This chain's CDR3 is CASSLHSLNNEQFF. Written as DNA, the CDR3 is TGTGCCAGCAGCTTGCACTCCCTAAACAATGAGCAGTTCTTC.

The CDR3 reads CASSLGLAGDEQFF. The DNA of the CDR3 is TGTGCCAGCAGCTTGGGACTAGCGGGAGATGAGCAGTTCTTC. The rearrangement uses TRBV7-9 and TRBJ2-1; 14 positions match TRBD2. The trim removed 3 bases at V and 8 bases at J, leaving 0 bases unmatched. This CDR3 has 14 residues. Germline V gives CDR1 SEHNR, CDR2 FQNEAQ (reference sequence).